This TCR beta chain was identified in a study of regulatory T cells in long-lasting Graves disease. This clonotype was observed many times. V lost 1 base and J 4 bases, leaving 17 bases between the germline ends. Germline V gene data show CDR1 as SGHAT and CDR2 as FQNNGV. This CDR3 region has 18 residues. Building of the TCR beta libraries involved iRepertoire HTBI primers and Arm-PCR of CDR3 regions. Authors' processing steps: Across the samples, identification revealed 50 to 80 TRBV and about 15 TRBJ segments. A single record per CDR3 protein comes from TCRdb applying MiXCR to the multiplex PCR reads. TCRdb assigned the V and J calls; the authors' analysis was not used. The table records approximately 360,000 distinct CDR3 sequences, 20% to 25% of them present only once. Time point defined: persistent/refractory GD, antithyroid drugs over 5 years with positive TRAb. PBMC-extracted RNA yielded the TCR library.

This sequence originates from a woman between 35 and 50 years old with Graves disease. The material was peripheral blood mononuclear cells (PBMCs), obtained when the disease was refractory, from a patient treated with antithyroid drugs. This rearrangement joins TRBV11-2 to TRBJ2-6, with D perhaps given as TRBD1 or TRBD2 (5 bases each). The CDR3 reads CASSLGHSPGTGANVLTF. CDR3 nucleotide sequence: TGTGCCAGCAGCTTAGGGCACTCGCCAGGGACCGGGGCCAACGTCCTGACTTTC.